This T cell receptor beta chain emerged from a study of T cells in women clearing cervical HPV infection. Whole-study results and caveats: TRBV6-7 relative abundance averaged 0.11% in cases and 0.15% to 0.2% in controls.

Clones were read by immunoSEQ multiplex PCR, and TCRdb kept only the in-frame ones, dropping some. The table gives about 20,000 clones; the top ten clones make up about 3.3% of it. Turning to this clone: What it binds is unknown. The CDR3 end falls 3 residues outside the read, so it is completed with the germline J gene.

Germline V gives CDR1 DFQATT, CDR2 SNEGSKA (reference sequence). V lost 1 base and J lost 3, with 7 bases in between. This CDR3 contains 13 residues. Sequencing was carried out using blood buffy coat. This clonotype was obtained from a woman between 18 and 70 years old with a cervical HPV16 infection that either progressed to CIN3+ or cleared (not recorded which). The rearrangement uses TRBV20-1 and TRBJ1-3, with a possible D match to TRBD1 (6 bases). The sequenced part of the CDR3 DNA is TGCAGTGCTAGAGGGGGGCTTGGAAACACC. This codes for CSARGGLGNT. The entire CDR3 reads CSARGGLGNTIYF.